These 23 T cell receptor beta chains came from one sample sequenced in a study of blood T cells in healthy people across ages. Next came a second PCR, run for roughly 6 to 11 cycles, which used a sample-barcoded 5' primer along with a J-beta primer mix. TCRdb independently ran MiXCR on the 5' RACE reads; one entry per CDR3 protein. The repertoire holds over a million distinct CDR3 sequences, 25% seen once, with approximately 0.71% in the top ten. A further study also used this sample, focusing on T cells of mothers and their children.

The sequenced material came from blood. Receptors originate from a girl between 2 and 10 years old in good health.

This clonotype was observed a handful of times. The rearrangement links TRBV24-1 to TRBJ2-1; 8 bases align to TRBD2. Per germline, CDR1 KGHDR and CDR2 SFDVKD. The CDR3 totals 18 residues. The V gene end was trimmed by 4 bases and the J gene end by 5 bases; junction bases not matched to a gene: 15. The CDR3 DNA reads as TGTGCCACCAGTGACCCTAGAGAGAGCGGGAGACGCAACAATGAGCAGTTCTTC. Protein: CATSDPRESGRRNNEQFF.

This chain links TRBV7-2 with TRBJ2-7, with D uncertain. In germline, CDR1 is SGHTA, CDR2 FQGNSA. Trimming shortened V by 3 bases and J by 5 bases, and 11 bases separated the two germline ends. The CDR3 is 13 residues long. For the CDR3, the DNA is TGTGCCAGCAGCTTCAGGATGGCGCACGAGCAGTACTTC. Translation gives CASSFRMAHEQYF. The variable domain in full, with the rest retrieved from reference TRBV7-2 and TRBJ2-7, is GAGVSQSPSNKVTEKGKDVELRCDPISGHTALYWYRQSLGQGLEFLIYFQGNSAPDKSGLPSDRFSAERTGGSVSTLTIQRTQQEDSAVYLCASSFRMAHEQYFGPGTRLTVT.

The chain couples TRBV12-3 or TRBV12-4 to TRBJ2-5; D remains ambiguous. V was cut by 1 base and J by 2 bases, with 8 bases left in between. This CDR3 has 14 residues. CDR3: CASSLEEAQETQYF. CDR3 nucleotides: TGTGCCAGCAGTTTAGAGGAAGCTCAAGAGACCCAGTACTTC.

This chain connects TRBV12-3 or TRBV12-4 to TRBJ1-1; no reliable D call. CDR3 size: 15 residues. V was cut by 2 bases and J by 1 base, with 11 bases left in between. The CDR3 DNA reads as TGTGCCAGCAGTTTAACGCAGGAGAAGAACACTGAAGCTTTCTTT. Translation: CASSLTQEKNTEAFF.

This chain joins TRBV20-1 and TRBJ2-1; no reliable D call. The tail of the sequence fits TRBJ2-5 better, so the J call may be wrong. The CDR3 extends over 15 amino acids. Per the germline V gene, CDR1 is DFQATT and CDR2 is SNEGSKA (reference sequence). CDR3 DNA sequence: TGCAGTGCTAGAGATCCGCTAGAAGCCTTGGAGACCCAGTACTTC. Residues: CSARDPLEALETQYF.

This clonotype was recorded once. In DNA form, the CDR3 reads TGCAGTGCTAGTTGGGGGAGACGGGCTGAAGCTTTCTTT. It encodes CSASWGRRAEAFF. This chain uses TRBV20-1 with TRBJ1-1; possible D gene TRBD1, 5 bases. The CDR3 spans 13 residues. V lost 3 bases, J lost 6 bases, and 14 bases lay in between. Germline-derived CDR1 and CDR2 are DFQATT and SNEGSKA (reference sequence).

The sample holds one count of this clonotype. V usage is TRBV12-3 or TRBV12-4 and J usage is TRBJ2-5; no clear D. V was pared by 3 bases and J by 2 bases, with 10 bases between. The CDR3 spans 14 residues. The CDR3 sequence: CASSLRQIQETQYF. The CDR3 DNA is TGTGCCAGCAGTTTGAGGCAGATACAAGAGACCCAGTACTTC.

The chain links TRBV6-2 or TRBV6-3 to TRBJ2-7; D uncertain. CDR1 and CDR2 (germline): MNHEY, SVGEGT. V lost 10 bases and J 0 bases, leaving 13 bases between the germline ends. The CDR3 is 13 residues long. CDR3 sequence: CATKPLDSYEQYF. The CDR3, as DNA: TGTGCCACCAAGCCTTTAGACTCCTACGAGCAGTACTTC.

The J gene is TRBJ2-7, the V gene TRBV7-2; D is perhaps TRBD1 or TRBD2 (5 bases each). Germline V gene data show CDR1 as SGHTA and CDR2 as FQGNSA. This CDR3 is built from 14 residues. The V end lost 6 bases, the J end lost 2 bases, and 14 bases lay between the germline ends. CDR3 protein: CASRLTGDAYEQYF. The CDR3 nucleotides are TGTGCCAGCAGGCTAACCGGGGACGCCTACGAGCAGTACTTC. Filled out from reference TRBV7-2 and TRBJ2-7, the complete variable domain reads GAGVSQSPSNKVTEKGKDVELRCDPISGHTALYWYRQSLGQGLEFLIYFQGNSAPDKSGLPSDRFSAERTGGSVSTLTIQRTQQEDSAVYLCASRLTGDAYEQYFGPGTRLTVT.

The V call is TRBV6-5, the J call TRBJ2-3; TRBD1 matches 7 bases. Germline V gene lookup returns CDR1 MNHEY and CDR2 SVGAGI. Trimming cost V 5 bases and J 0 bases; bases outside gene matches: 5. The CDR3 totals 15 residues. CDR3 sequence reads: CASSPRGYSTDTQYF. The CDR3 DNA sequence: TGTGCCAGCAGTCCCAGGGGGTATAGCACAGATACGCAGTATTTT.

The chain recombines TRBV5-1 with TRBJ2-5, with TRBD1 matching over 9 bases. The CDR3 has 15 residues. CDR1 and CDR2 from the germline V gene are SGHRS and YFSETQ. Trimming took 3 bases from V and 3 from J; bases not matched to a gene: 6. The CDR3 bases are TGCGCCAGCAGCTATCCGGGACAGGGTGAAGAGACCCAGTACTTC. It specifies CASSYPGQGEETQYF.

V and J are TRBV7-2 and TRBJ2-3; the match to TRBD2 covers 9 bases. CDR1 SGHTA and CDR2 FQGNSA come from the germline V gene. The CDR3 has 19 amino acids. V shed 5 bases and J 6 bases; nucleotides not matched to a gene: 21. The DNA for the CDR3 is TGTGCCAGCAGCAACGACGAAGTGCTAGCGGGGCCGGGGTGGGATACGCAGTATTTT. Its translation is CASSNDEVLAGPGWDTQYF.

This clonotype was seen once. The chain joins TRBV20-1 to TRBJ2-2; no definite D call. Germline assignment: CDR1 DFQATT and CDR2 SNEGSKA (reference sequence). The germline V and J ends were trimmed by 7 bases and 3 bases, with 12 bases remaining between them. The CDR3 contains 13 residues. The CDR3 nucleotides are TGCAGTGGCCAGAGAGAAGACACCGGGGAGCTGTTTTTT. Residues: CSGQREDTGELFF.

In DNA, the CDR3 is TGCAGCGTTGCCGGGATGGGCACAGATACGCAGTATTTT. It codes for CSVAGMGTDTQYF. The gene calls are TRBV29-1 and TRBJ2-3; maybe TRBD2 (5 bases). Germline CDR1 and CDR2: SQVTM and ANQGSEA. The CDR3 has 13 amino acids. Trimming left V 4 bases short and J 1 base short, with 9 bases between.

V gene TRBV7-9 combines with J gene TRBJ2-1; D call uncertain. Germline CDR1 is SEHNR and CDR2 is FQNEAQ (reference sequence). This CDR3 is 13 amino acids long. CDR3 sequence (DNA): TGTGGACTGGACGCCAGCTCCTACAATGAGCAGTTCTTC. It is translated as CGLDASSYNEQFF.

The J gene is TRBJ1-2, the V gene TRBV7-6; 9 nucleotides agree with TRBD1. The CDR3 is made up of 15 amino acids. J was trimmed by 2 bases and V by 5 bases; bases with no gene match: 6. Germline CDR1 and CDR2: SGHVS and FNYEAQ. The CDR3 spells CASSPGQGKNYGYTF. As DNA, the CDR3 is TGTGCCAGCAGCCCCGGACAGGGGAAGAACTATGGCTACACCTTC. The full variable domain, completed using reference TRBV7-6 and TRBJ1-2, is GAGVSQSPRYKVTKRGQDVALRCDPISGHVSLYWYRQALGQGPEFLTYFNYEAQQDKSGLPNDRFSAERPEGSISTLTIQRTEQRDSAMYRCASSPGQGKNYGYTFGSGTRLTVV.

This chain connects TRBV5-1 to TRBJ1-3; no clear D gene. Trimming took 1 base from V and 4 from J, leaving 9 bases between them. This CDR3 is 14 amino acids long. The germline V gene encodes CDR1 SGHRS and CDR2 YFSETQ. CDR3 region: CASSLTGYGNTIYF. The CDR3 DNA sequence: TGCGCCAGCAGCTTGACCGGGTACGGAAACACCATATATTTT.

The chain carries TRBV29-1 and TRBJ2-7; 7 bases are a match to TRBD1. There are 12 residues in the CDR3. The V gene end was trimmed by 7 bases and the J gene end by 5 bases; junction bases not matched to a gene: 8. In germline, CDR1 is SQVTM, CDR2 ANQGSEA. CDR3 in amino acids: CSGHRGKDEQYF. CDR3 DNA sequence: TGCAGCGGTCACAGGGGAAAGGACGAGCAGTACTTC.

This chain connects TRBV5-1 to TRBJ1-2, with 7 bases aligning to TRBD1. V was pared by 2 bases and J by 0 bases, with 4 bases of the junction left unmatched. The CDR3 runs 15 residues. Germline lookup yields CDR1 SGHRS and CDR2 YFSETQ. In nucleotides, the CDR3 is TGCGCCAGCAGCTTATCGGGGACAGCTAACTATGGCTACACCTTC. As protein: CASSLSGTANYGYTF.

In nucleotides, the CDR3 is TGTGCCAGCAGTTCAAGGAATTCTAGAAACGAGCAGTACTTC. It is translated as CASSSRNSRNEQYF. This chain joins TRBV6-5 and TRBJ2-5; no definite D call. Judging by the DNA end, TRBJ2-7 fits better; the J call may be wrong. CDR3 size: 14 residues. Germline lookup yields CDR1 MNHEY and CDR2 SVGAGI.

The rearrangement uses TRBV29-1 and TRBJ2-7; D may correspond to TRBD1 or TRBD2 (5 bases each). This CDR3 spans 13 amino acids. Trimming pared 4 bases from V and 3 bases from J, leaving 13 bases between. Germline CDR1 is SQVTM and CDR2 is ANQGSEA. The CDR3: CSVVGRMSYEQYF. In DNA form, the CDR3 reads TGCAGCGTTGTGGGACGGATGAGCTACGAGCAGTACTTC.

The rearrangement joins TRBV12-3 or TRBV12-4 to TRBJ2-3; TRBD2 aligns across 7 bases. The CDR3 extends over 16 amino acids. Trimming removed 6 bases from V and 2 bases from J; junction bases left unmatched: 11. The CDR3 sequence is CASSSTSGAHTDTQYF. DNA for the CDR3: TGTGCCAGCAGCTCAACCAGCGGGGCACACACAGATACGCAGTATTTT.

The chain links TRBV5-1 to TRBJ2-7; 10 nucleotides match TRBD2. The CDR3 loop spans 15 amino acids. J was trimmed by 4 bases and V by 4 bases; bases with no gene match: 8. CDR1 is SGHRS and CDR2 is YFSETQ in the germline V gene. The CDR3 protein is CASSGRTSGYYEQYF. CDR3 nucleotide sequence: TGCGCCAGCAGCGGAAGGACTAGCGGATATTACGAGCAGTACTTC.